Listed here is a single TCR beta chain. The sample originates from a study of cytomegalovirus exposure and HLA in healthy donors. CDR3 size: 15 residues. Between the trimmed V and J ends, which lost 4 bases and 6 bases, there was a span of 17 bases. In germline, CDR1 is SGHNT, CDR2 YYREEE (reference sequence). Vbeta (60) and Jbeta (13) primers were used in the PCR. Method: immunoSEQ multiplex PCR; TCRdb's copy keeps in-frame clones and lacks some. The table shows about 130,000 clones, with over 70% occurring only once. Sequences were obtained from PBMCs. The rearrangement joins TRBV5-4 to TRBJ2-1; D tentatively fits TRBD1 or TRBD2 (8 bases each). The sequence derives from a man aged 25-40 years in good health and CMV-seronegative. The CDR3 DNA follows: TGTGCCAGCAGCCTGGGACAGGCGGGGGGCAATGAGCAGTTCTTC. Translated, it gives CASSLGQAGGNEQFF.